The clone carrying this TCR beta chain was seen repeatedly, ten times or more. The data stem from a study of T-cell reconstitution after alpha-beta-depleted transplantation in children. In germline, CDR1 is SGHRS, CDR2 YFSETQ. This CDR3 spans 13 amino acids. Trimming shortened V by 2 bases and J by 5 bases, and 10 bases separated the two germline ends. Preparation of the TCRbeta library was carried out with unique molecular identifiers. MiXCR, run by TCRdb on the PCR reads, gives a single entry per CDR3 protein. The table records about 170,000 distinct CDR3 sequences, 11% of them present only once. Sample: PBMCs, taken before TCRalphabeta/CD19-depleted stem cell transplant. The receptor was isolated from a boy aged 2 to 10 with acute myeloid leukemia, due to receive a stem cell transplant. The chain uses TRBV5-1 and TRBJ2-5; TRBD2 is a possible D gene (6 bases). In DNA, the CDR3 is TGCGCCAGCAGCTTATCGGGGGAGGAGACCCAGTACTTC. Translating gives CASSLSGEETQYF.